This TCR beta chain was obtained from a study of shared clonotypes between healthy human individuals. About this clone: The antigen is not known.

Profiling relied on immunoSEQ multiplex PCR, and the TCRdb table lists in-frame clones only, not all of them. The sample records around 1,100,000 clones, approximately 80% being singletons. Notes on the study in general: Generation of non-shared clonotypes was less probable than generation of clonotypes shared by all four donors.

The clonotype was recovered from a man aged 18 to 30 in good health. Some clones in this sample may be carry-over from other donors' samples. Input material: memory CD4+ T cells from PBMCs. Subset here: CD45RA-negative fraction.

The CDR3 protein is CASSSDVSYNEQFF. The CDR3 DNA reads as TGCGCCAGCAGCTCGGACGTATCCTACAATGAGCAGTTCTTC. The gene calls are TRBV5-1 and TRBJ2-1; D unresolved. The CDR3 is 14 residues long. Trimming took 3 bases from V and 1 from J, leaving 8 bases between them. Per the germline V gene, CDR1 is SGHRS and CDR2 is YFSETQ.